A selection of T cell receptor beta chains follows, all from one sample in a study of cytomegalovirus exposure and HLA in healthy donors. Assay: immunoSEQ multiplex PCR; the TCRdb copy retains only in-frame clones and omits some. This table has roughly 100,000 clones, approximately 70% appearing once. Sequenced: PBMCs. The receptors come from a man aged 35 to 55 in good health and CMV-seropositive. The CDR3 runs from the conserved cysteine through the conserved F or W. D genes are given only for firm matches. Size is omitted from some rows. Given values are once, few, many or a class for expanded clones.

cdr3_length d_call j_call clone_size v_call cdr3_aa cdr3_nt
15 TRBD1 TRBJ1-5 once TRBV5-5 CASSPGTGSNQPQHF TGTGCCAGCAGCCCGGGGACAGGGAGCAATCAGCCCCAGCATTTT
14 NA TRBJ1-5 NA TRBV18 CASSPPAGNQPQHF TGTGCCAGCTCACCACCCGCGGGCAATCAGCCCCAGCATTTT
13 NA TRBJ1-1 NA TRBV2 CASSEQGGTEAFF TGTGCCAGCAGTGAACAGGGAGGCACTGAAGCTTTCTTT
14 NA TRBJ2-7 NA TRBV6-6 CASSYSTQGSEQYF TGTGCCAGCAGTTACTCGACCCAGGGCAGCGAGCAGTACTTC
15 NA TRBJ2-7 NA TRBV19 CASSYSGSPSYEQYF TGTGCCAGTAGTTACAGCGGCTCCCCCTCCTACGAGCAGTACTTC
13 NA TRBJ1-1 NA TRBV2 CASSEVERREAFF TGTGCCAGCAGTGAAGTGGAGCGACGTGAAGCTTTCTTT
14 NA TRBJ2-2 NA TRBV19 CASSILAITGELFF TGTGCCAGTAGTATTCTAGCGATTACCGGGGAGCTGTTTTTT
11 TRBD2 TRBJ2-2 few TRBV6-6 CATGLAGELFF TGTGCCACCGGACTAGCCGGGGAGCTGTTTTTT
14 NA TRBJ1-1 NA TRBV29-1 CSVLTPEGNTEAFF TGCAGCGTCCTCACCCCGGAGGGGAACACTGAAGCTTTCTTT
15 NA TRBJ2-6 NA TRBV13 CASSRGIAGANVLTF TGTGCCAGCAGCCGCGGGATCGCTGGGGCCAACGTCCTGACTTTC
12 NA TRBJ2-1 NA TRBV2 CASPRGGNEQFF TGTGCCAGCCCCCGAGGGGGCAATGAGCAGTTCTTC
14 TRBD2 TRBJ2-1 few TRBV4-1 CASSQGLAGDEQFF TGCGCCAGCAGCCAAGGCCTAGCGGGCGATGAGCAGTTCTTC
16 TRBD2 TRBJ2-1 few TRBV7-2 CASSLLPSGSFNEQFF TGTGCCAGCAGCTTATTACCTAGCGGGAGTTTCAATGAGCAGTTCTTC
15 TRBD1 TRBJ1-2 NA TRBV18 CASSQDRGKNYGYTF TGTGCCAGCTCGCAGGACAGGGGGAAAAACTATGGCTACACCTTC
16 NA TRBJ1-4 few TRBV9 CASSVGTDPTNEKLFF TGTGCCAGCAGCGTAGGGACAGACCCAACTAATGAAAAACTGTTTTTT
12 NA TRBJ1-3 NA TRBV28 CASSSTSNTIYF TGTGCCAGCAGTTCTACGTCGAACACCATATATTTT
15 NA TRBJ2-5 NA TRBV27 CASSSPDSRGETQYF TGTGCCAGCAGTTCTCCGGACAGCCGGGGAGAGACCCAGTACTTC
14 TRBD1 TRBJ2-3 NA TRBV30 CAWSRTGSTDTQYF TGTGCCTGGAGCCGGACAGGGTCCACAGATACGCAGTATTTT
11 NA TRBJ1-1 NA TRBV6-5 CASTSGTEAFF TGTGCCAGCACCTCCGGGACTGAAGCTTTCTTT
11 NA TRBJ2-3 NA TRBV7-9 CASSISDTQYF TGTGCCAGCAGTATTTCAGATACGCAGTATTTT
18 TRBD1 TRBJ1-5 NA TRBV4-2 CASSQDGQGAWSNQPQHF TGTGCCAGCAGCCAAGATGGTCAGGGGGCATGGAGCAATCAGCCCCAGCATTTT
12 TRBD1 TRBJ1-2 NA TRBV7-9 CASSPRDRGYTF TGTGCCAGCAGCCCGCGGGACAGGGGCTACACCTTC
19 TRBD2 TRBJ2-1 NA TRBV10-3 CAISEPRLAGEGSYNEQFF TGTGCCATCAGTGAGCCCCGACTAGCGGGAGAGGGCTCCTACAATGAGCAGTTCTTC
15 TRBD2 TRBJ2-1 once TRBV5-4 CASSVSGGGLDEQFF TGTGCCAGCAGTGTGTCGGGAGGGGGGCTCGATGAGCAGTTCTTC
15 NA TRBJ2-7 NA TRBV6-5 CASSYSRGRGYEQYF TGTGCCAGCAGTTACTCCCGGGGGAGAGGTTACGAGCAGTACTTC
17 TRBD2 TRBJ2-5 few TRBV2 CASNLGGLAGLQETQYF TGTGCCAGCAACCTTGGGGGACTAGCGGGACTCCAAGAGACCCAGTACTTC
15 TRBD2 TRBJ2-1 NA TRBV7-9 CASSFPRTSGYEQFF TGTGCCAGCAGCTTCCCCCGGACTAGCGGCTATGAGCAGTTCTTC
13 TRBD1 TRBJ2-7 NA TRBV5-1 CASTQGAEYEQYF TGCGCCAGTACTCAGGGGGCGGAATACGAGCAGTACTTC
12 NA TRBJ1-2 NA TRBV19 CASSIGGSGYTF TGTGCCAGTAGTATAGGAGGGAGCGGCTACACCTTC
12 NA TRBJ2-1 few TRBV9 CASSGAIDEQFF TGTGCCAGCAGCGGAGCGATAGATGAGCAGTTCTTC
13 NA TRBJ1-2 NA TRBV30 CAWSVGDYYGYTF TGTGCCTGGAGTGTTGGGGACTACTATGGCTACACCTTC
18 TRBD2 TRBJ2-7 NA TRBV4-3 CASSQGIPSSGDTYEQYF TGCGCCAGCAGCCAAGGAATCCCGTCTAGCGGGGACACCTACGAGCAGTACTTC
14 NA TRBJ2-2 NA TRBV19 CASRGTGNTGELFF TGTGCCAGTAGGGGGACTGGGAACACCGGGGAGCTGTTTTTT
14 TRBD1 TRBJ1-2 NA TRBV6-4 CASSALSGGAGYTF TGTGCCAGCAGTGCTCTCTCAGGGGGCGCCGGCTACACCTTC
10 NA TRBJ2-7 NA TRBV2 CASSVNEQYF TGTGCCAGCAGTGTTAACGAGCAGTACTTC
15 NA TRBJ1-5 NA TRBV7-8 CASSLGRTVRQPQHF TGTGCCAGCAGCTTAGGGCGAACAGTCCGACAGCCCCAGCATTTT
13 NA TRBJ1-1 NA TRBV29-1 CSGVVGGNTEAFF TGCAGCGGGGTAGTCGGAGGGAACACTGAAGCTTTCTTT
15 NA TRBJ2-5 NA TRBV18 CASSPPFKGGETQYF TGTGCCAGCTCACCACCGTTCAAGGGCGGGGAGACCCAGTACTTC
14 TRBD2 TRBJ2-7 NA TRBV7-9 CASSPTSGSPEQYF TGTGCCAGCAGTCCTACTAGCGGGTCTCCCGAGCAGTACTTC
15 NA TRBJ1-1 NA TRBV29-1 CSVEAKEGRQAEAFF TGCAGCGTTGAAGCTAAGGAGGGGCGCCAGGCTGAAGCTTTCTTT
15 TRBD2 TRBJ2-5 NA TRBV9 CASSVGGGRMETQYF TGTGCCAGCAGCGTAGGCGGGGGGAGAATGGAGACCCAGTACTTC
15 TRBD1 TRBJ1-1 NA TRBV7-2 CASSLKGTGSTEAFF TGTGCCAGCAGCTTAAAAGGGACAGGGTCCACTGAAGCTTTCTTT
17 TRBD2 TRBJ2-1 NA TRBV4-1 CASSQDWGLAGVNEQFF TGCGCCAGCAGCCAAGATTGGGGGCTAGCGGGAGTGAATGAGCAGTTCTTC
13 TRBD1 TRBJ2-3 NA TRBV29-1 CSAQQGSTDTQYF TGCAGCGCCCAACAGGGGAGCACAGATACGCAGTATTTT
14 NA TRBJ1-2 NA TRBV30 CAWSKITGAYGYTF TGTGCCTGGAGTAAAATCACCGGAGCCTATGGCTACACCTTC
13 TRBD1 TRBJ2-3 NA TRBV7-9 CSSSLQGTDTQYF TGTTCCAGCAGCTTACAGGGGACAGATACGCAGTATTTT
17 TRBD2 TRBJ2-2 NA TRBV7-8 CASSLVAPSGKSGELFF TGTGCCAGCAGCTTAGTTGCTCCTAGCGGGAAATCCGGGGAGCTGTTTTTT
17 TRBD1 TRBJ1-5 once TRBV2 CASRTGTGIGSNQPQHF TGTGCCAGCAGGACCGGGACAGGGATCGGGAGCAATCAGCCCCAGCATTTT
14 NA TRBJ2-7 NA TRBV2 CASSEAGANYEQYF TGTGCCAGCAGTGAAGCGGGGGCGAACTACGAGCAGTACTTC
14 TRBD2 TRBJ2-1 NA TRBV7-6 CASSQSGTGNEQFF TGTGCCAGCAGTCAAAGCGGGACTGGCAATGAGCAGTTCTTC